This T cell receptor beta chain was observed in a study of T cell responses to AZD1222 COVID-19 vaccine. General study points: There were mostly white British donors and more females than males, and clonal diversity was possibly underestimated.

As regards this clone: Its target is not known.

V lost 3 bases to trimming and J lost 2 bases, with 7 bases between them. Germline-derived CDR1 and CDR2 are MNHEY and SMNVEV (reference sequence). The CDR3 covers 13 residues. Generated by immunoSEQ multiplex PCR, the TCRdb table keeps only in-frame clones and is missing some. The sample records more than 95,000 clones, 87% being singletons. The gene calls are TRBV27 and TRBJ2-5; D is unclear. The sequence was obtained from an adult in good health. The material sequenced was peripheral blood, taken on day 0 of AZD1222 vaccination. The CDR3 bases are TGTGCCAGCAGTTTTAACCTTCAAGAGACCCAGTACTTC. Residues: CASSFNLQETQYF.